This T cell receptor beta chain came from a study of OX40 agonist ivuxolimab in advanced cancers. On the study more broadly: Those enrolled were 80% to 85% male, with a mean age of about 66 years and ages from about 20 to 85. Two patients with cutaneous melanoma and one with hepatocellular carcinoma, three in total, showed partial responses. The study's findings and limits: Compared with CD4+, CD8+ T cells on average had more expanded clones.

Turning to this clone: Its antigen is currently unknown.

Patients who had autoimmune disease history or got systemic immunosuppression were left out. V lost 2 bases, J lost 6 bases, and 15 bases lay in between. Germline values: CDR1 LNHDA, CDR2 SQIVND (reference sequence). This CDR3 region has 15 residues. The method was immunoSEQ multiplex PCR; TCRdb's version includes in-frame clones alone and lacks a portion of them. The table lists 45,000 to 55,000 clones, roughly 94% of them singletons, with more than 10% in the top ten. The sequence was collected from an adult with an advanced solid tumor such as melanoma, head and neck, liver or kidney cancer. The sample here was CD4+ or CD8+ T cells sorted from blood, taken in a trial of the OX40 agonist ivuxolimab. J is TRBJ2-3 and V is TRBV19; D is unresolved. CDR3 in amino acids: CASSILALKSDTQYF. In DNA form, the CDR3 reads TGTGCCAGTAGTATATTAGCTTTAAAATCGGATACGCAGTATTTT.